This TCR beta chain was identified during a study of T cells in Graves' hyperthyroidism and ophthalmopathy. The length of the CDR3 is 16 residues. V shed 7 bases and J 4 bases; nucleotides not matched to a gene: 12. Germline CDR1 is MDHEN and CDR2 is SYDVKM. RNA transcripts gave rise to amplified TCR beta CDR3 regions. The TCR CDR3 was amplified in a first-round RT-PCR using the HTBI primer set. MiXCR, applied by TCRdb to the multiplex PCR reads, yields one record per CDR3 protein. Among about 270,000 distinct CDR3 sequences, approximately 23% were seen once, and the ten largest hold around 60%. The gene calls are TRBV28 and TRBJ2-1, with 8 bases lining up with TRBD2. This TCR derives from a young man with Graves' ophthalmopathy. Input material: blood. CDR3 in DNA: TGTGCCAGCAACTCCTACCGGGAGGGCTGGTACAATGAGCAGTTCTTC. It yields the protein CASNSYREGWYNEQFF.